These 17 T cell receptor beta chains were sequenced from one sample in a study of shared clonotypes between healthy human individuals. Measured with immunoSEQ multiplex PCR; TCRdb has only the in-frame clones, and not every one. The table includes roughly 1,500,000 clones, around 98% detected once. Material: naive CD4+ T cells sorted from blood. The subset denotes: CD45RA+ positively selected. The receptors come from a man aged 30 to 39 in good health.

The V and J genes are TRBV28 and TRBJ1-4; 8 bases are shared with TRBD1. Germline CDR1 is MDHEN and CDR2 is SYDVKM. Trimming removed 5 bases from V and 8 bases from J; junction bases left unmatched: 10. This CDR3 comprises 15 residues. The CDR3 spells CASSPGDRQGEKLFF. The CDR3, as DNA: TGTGCCAGCAGTCCAGGGGACAGACAGGGGGAAAAACTGTTTTTT. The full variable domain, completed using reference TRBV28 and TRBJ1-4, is DVKVTQSSRYLVKRTGEKVFLECVQDMDHENMFWYRQDPGLGLRLIYFSYDVKMKEKGDIPEGYSVSREKKERFSLILESASTNQTSMYLCASSPGDRQGEKLFFGSGTQLSVL.

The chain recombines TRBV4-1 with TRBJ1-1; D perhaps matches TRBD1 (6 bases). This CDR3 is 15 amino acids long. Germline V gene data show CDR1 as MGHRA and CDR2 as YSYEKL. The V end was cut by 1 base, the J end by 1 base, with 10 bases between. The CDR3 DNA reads TGCGCCAGCAGCCAAGCCAGACAGGAGAACACTGAAGCTTTCTTT. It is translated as CASSQARQENTEAFF.

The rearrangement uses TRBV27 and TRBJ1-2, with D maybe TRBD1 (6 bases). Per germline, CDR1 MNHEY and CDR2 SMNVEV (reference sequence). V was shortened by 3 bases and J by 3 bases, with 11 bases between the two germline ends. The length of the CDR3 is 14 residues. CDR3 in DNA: TGTGCCAGCAGTTTTGGGGGGCCGGACTATGGCTACACCTTC. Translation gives CASSFGGPDYGYTF.

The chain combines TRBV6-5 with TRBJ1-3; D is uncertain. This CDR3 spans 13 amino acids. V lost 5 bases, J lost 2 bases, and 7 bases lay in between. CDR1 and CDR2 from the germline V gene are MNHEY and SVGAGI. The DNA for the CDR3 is TGTGCCAGCAGTAAAACGGCTGGAAACACCATATATTTT. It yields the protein CASSKTAGNTIYF.

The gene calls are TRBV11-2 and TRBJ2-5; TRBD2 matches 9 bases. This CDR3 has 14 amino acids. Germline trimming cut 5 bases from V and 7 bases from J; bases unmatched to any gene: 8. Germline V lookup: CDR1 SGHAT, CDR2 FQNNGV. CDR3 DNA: TGTGCCAGCAGCATATTAGCGGGAGATGGGACCCAGTACTTC. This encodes CASSILAGDGTQYF.

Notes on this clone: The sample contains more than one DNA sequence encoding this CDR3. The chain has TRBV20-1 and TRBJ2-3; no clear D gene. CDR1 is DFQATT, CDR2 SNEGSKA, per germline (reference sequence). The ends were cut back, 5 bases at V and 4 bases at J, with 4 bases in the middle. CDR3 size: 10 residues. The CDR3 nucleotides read TGCAGTGCTCGTTCAGATACGCAGTATTTT. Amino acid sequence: CSARSDTQYF.

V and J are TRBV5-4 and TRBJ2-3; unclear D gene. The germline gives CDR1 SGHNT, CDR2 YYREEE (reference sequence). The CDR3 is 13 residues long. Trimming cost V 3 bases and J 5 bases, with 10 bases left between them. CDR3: CASSSGQEDTQYF. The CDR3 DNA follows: TGTGCCAGCAGCTCTGGCCAGGAAGATACGCAGTATTTT.

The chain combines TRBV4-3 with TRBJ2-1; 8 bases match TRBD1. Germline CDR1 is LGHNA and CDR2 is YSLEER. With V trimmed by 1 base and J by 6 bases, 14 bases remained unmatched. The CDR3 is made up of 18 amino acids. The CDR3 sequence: CASSQVPPDRVRSNEQFF. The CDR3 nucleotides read TGCGCCAGCAGCCAAGTTCCCCCGGACAGGGTGCGGTCCAATGAGCAGTTCTTC.

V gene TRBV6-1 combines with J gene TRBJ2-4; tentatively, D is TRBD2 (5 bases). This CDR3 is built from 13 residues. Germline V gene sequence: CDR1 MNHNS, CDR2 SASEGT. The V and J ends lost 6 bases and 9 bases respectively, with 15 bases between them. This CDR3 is CASSQTNYAIQYF. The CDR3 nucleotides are TGTGCCAGCAGCCAGACTAATTACGCCATTCAGTACTTC.

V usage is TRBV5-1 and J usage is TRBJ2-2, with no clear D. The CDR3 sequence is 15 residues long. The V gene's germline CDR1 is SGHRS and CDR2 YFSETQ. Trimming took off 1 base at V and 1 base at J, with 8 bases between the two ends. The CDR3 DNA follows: TGCGCCAGCAGCTTGCTAGAGCTGAACACCGGGGAGCTGTTTTTT. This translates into CASSLLELNTGELFF.

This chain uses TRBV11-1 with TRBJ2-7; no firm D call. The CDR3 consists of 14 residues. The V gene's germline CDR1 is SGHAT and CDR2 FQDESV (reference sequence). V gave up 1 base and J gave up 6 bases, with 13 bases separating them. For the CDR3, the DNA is TGTGCCAGCAGCTTAGTCGCAAAGATTGGCGAGCAGTACTTC. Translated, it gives CASSLVAKIGEQYF.

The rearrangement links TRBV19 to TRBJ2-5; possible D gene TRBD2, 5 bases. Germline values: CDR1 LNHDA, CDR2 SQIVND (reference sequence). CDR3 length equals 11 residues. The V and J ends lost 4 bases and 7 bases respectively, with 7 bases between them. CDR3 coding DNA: TGTGCCAGTAGTACGGGAACGACCCAGTACTTC. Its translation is CASSTGTTQYF.

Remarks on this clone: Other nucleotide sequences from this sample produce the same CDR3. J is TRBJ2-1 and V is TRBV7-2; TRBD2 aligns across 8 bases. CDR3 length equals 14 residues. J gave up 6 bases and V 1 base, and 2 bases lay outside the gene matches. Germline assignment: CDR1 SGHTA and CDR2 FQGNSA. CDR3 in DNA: TGTGCCAGCAGCTTAGGGCTAGCGGGCAATGAGCAGTTCTTC. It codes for CASSLGLAGNEQFF.

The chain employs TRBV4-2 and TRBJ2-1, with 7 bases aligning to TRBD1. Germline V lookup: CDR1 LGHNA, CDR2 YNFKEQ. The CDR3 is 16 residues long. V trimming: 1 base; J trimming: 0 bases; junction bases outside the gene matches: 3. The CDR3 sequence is CASSQGDSSSYNEQFF. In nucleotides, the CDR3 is TGTGCCAGCAGCCAAGGGGACAGCAGCTCCTACAATGAGCAGTTCTTC.

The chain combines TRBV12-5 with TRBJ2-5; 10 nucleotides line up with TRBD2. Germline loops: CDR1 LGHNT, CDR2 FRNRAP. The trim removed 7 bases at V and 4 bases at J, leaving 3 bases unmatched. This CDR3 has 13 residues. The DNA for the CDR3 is TGTGCTAGTGCCTTAGCGGGAGGAGAGACCCAGTACTTC. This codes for CASALAGGETQYF.

The chain's CDR3 is CASSLRSGRGKYEQYF. CDR3 nucleotide sequence: TGTGCCAGCAGCTTGAGGAGCGGGAGAGGTAAGTACGAGCAGTACTTC. V usage is TRBV5-6 and J usage is TRBJ2-7; TRBD2 matches at 8 bases. The germline V gene has CDR1 SGHDT and CDR2 YYEEEE. The CDR3 is 16 residues long. The V segment lost 1 base and the J segment 4 bases; nucleotides outside the gene matches: 10.

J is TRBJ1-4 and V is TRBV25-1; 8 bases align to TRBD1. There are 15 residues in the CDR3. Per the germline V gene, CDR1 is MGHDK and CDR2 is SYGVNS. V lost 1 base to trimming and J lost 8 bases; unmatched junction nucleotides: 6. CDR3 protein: CASSELDRVREKLFF. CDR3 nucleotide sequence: TGTGCCAGCAGTGAATTGGACAGGGTGCGGGAAAAACTGTTTTTT.